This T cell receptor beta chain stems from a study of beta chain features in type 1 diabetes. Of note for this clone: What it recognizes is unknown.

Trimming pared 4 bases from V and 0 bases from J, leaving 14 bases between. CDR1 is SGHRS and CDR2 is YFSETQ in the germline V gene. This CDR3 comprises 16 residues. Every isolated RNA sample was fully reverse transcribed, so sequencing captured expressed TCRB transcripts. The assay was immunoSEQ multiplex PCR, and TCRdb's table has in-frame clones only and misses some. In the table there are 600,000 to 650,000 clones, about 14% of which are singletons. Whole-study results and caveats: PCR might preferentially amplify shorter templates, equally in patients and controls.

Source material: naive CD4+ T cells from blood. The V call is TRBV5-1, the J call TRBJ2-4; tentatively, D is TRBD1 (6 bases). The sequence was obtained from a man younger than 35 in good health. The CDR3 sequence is CASSPPDSIAKNIQYF. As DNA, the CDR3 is TGCGCCAGCAGCCCCCCGGACAGTATAGCCAAAAACATTCAGTACTTC.